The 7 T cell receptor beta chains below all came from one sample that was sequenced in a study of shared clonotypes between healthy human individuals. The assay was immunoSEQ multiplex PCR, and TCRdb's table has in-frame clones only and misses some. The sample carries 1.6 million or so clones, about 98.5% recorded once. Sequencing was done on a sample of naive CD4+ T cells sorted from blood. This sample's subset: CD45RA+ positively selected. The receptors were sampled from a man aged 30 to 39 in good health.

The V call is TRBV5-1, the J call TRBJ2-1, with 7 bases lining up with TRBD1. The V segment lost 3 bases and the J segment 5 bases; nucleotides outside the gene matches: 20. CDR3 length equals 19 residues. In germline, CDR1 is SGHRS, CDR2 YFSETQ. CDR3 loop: CASSYITPTDRVLHNEQFF. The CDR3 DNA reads TGCGCCAGCAGCTACATAACCCCTACCGACAGGGTCCTTCACAATGAGCAGTTCTTC.

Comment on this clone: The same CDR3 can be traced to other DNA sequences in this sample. CDR3 DNA: TGTGCCAGCAGCCCAGGCACGGCTAACTATGGCTACACCTTC. This gives the protein CASSPGTANYGYTF. The rearrangement joins TRBV7-9 to TRBJ1-2; D is ambiguous. CDR3 length equals 14 residues. Germline CDR1 SEHNR, CDR2 FQNEAQ (reference sequence). V was shortened by 5 bases and J by 0 bases, with 10 bases between the two germline ends.

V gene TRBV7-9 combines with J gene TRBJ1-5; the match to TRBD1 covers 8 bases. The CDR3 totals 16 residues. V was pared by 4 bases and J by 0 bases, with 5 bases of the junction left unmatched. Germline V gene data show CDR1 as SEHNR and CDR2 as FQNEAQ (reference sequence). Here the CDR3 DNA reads TGTGCCAGCAGCTCGACAGGGGCAAATAGCAATCAGCCCCAGCATTTT. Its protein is CASSSTGANSNQPQHF.

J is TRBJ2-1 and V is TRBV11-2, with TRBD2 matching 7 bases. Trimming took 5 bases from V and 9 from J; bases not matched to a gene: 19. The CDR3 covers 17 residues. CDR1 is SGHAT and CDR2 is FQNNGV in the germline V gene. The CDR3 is CASSPREVGPNPREQFF. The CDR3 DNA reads TGTGCCAGCAGCCCCCGGGAGGTGGGACCTAACCCCCGTGAGCAGTTCTTC.

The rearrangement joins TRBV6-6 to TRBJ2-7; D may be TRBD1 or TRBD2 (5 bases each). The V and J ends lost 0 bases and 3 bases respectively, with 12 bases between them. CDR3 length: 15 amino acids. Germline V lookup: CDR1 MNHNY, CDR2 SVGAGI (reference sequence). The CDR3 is CASSYSGDSSYEQYF. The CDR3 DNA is TGTGCCAGCAGTTACTCGGGGGATTCTAGCTACGAGCAGTACTTC.

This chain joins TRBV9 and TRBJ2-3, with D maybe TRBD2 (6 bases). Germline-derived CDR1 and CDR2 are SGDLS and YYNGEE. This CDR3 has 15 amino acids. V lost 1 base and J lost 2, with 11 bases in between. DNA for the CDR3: TGTGCCAGCAGCGTACTCGGGACTTCCACAGATACGCAGTATTTT. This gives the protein CASSVLGTSTDTQYF.

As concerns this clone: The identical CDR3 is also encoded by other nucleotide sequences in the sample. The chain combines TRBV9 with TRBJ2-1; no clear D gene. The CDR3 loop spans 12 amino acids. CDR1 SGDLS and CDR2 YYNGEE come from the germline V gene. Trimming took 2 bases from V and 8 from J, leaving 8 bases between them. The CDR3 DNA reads TGTGCCAGCAGCGTCGGGTTCGATGAGCAGTTCTTC. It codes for CASSVGFDEQFF.